These 11 T cell receptor beta chains were all obtained from the same sample, sequenced in a study of T cell repertoires in cytomegalovirus infection. In TCRdb, the reads were re-called with MiXCR into one record per CDR3 protein. The table records 350,000 to 550,000 distinct CDR3 sequences, approximately 30% of them present only once. The specimen was PBMCs. These receptors originate from a human donor in good health (CMV status not recorded). Some clones in this sample may be carry-over from other donors' samples.

This clonotype has ten or more counts. This chain links TRBV7-2 with TRBJ2-7; D gene ambiguous. Germline loops: CDR1 SGHTA, CDR2 FQGNSA. This CDR3 is 14 amino acids long. The germline V and J ends were trimmed by 2 bases and 3 bases, with 11 bases remaining between them. CDR3 sequence reads: CASSLRSVNYEQYF. DNA for the CDR3: TGTGCCAGCAGCTTACGGTCAGTTAACTACGAGCAGTACTTC.

This clonotype was counted a few times. The chain combines TRBV14 with TRBJ2-7; no reliable D call. The V gene's germline CDR1 is SGHDN and CDR2 FVKESK. V dropped 2 bases and J dropped 2 bases, with 13 bases sitting between them. The CDR3 extends over 15 amino acids. The CDR3: CASSQFPREAYEQYF. DNA for the CDR3: TGTGCCAGCAGCCAATTCCCCCGCGAGGCCTACGAGCAGTACTTC.

The chain is built from TRBV5-4 and TRBJ2-2, with 9 bases that match TRBD1. Germline CDR1 SGHNT, CDR2 YYREEE (reference sequence). The trim removed 0 bases at V and 5 bases at J, leaving 5 bases unmatched. The CDR3 has 16 residues. The CDR3 here is CASSLEQGAGTGELFF. DNA for the CDR3: TGTGCCAGCAGCTTGGAACAGGGGGCTGGAACCGGGGAGCTGTTTTTT. The full variable domain, rest sourced from reference TRBV5-4 and TRBJ2-2, is ETGVTQSPTHLIKTRGQQVTLRCSSQSGHNTVSWYQQALGQGPQFIFQYYREEENGRGNFPPRFSGLQFPNYSSELNVNALELDDSALYLCASSLEQGAGTGELFFGEGSRLTVL.

This clonotype was seen at least ten times. V usage is TRBV27 and J usage is TRBJ2-1; 7 nucleotides line up with TRBD1. V was clipped by 5 bases and J by 14 bases; unmatched bases: 15. CDR1 MNHEY and CDR2 SMNVEV come from the germline V gene (reference sequence). The CDR3 contains 14 residues. CDR3 amino acids: CASSPGTAIGQEFF. The CDR3 DNA is TGTGCCAGCAGTCCCGGGACAGCGATTGGGCAAGAGTTCTTC.

The CDR3 here is CASSVGGTGDSGANVLTF. CDR3 DNA: TGTGCCAGCAGCGTGGGAGGGACAGGGGATTCTGGGGCCAACGTCCTGACTTTC. This chain connects TRBV9 to TRBJ2-6; TRBD1 aligns across 10 bases. Looked up from germline, CDR1 is SGDLS and CDR2 is YYNGEE. The length of the CDR3 is 18 residues. With 2 bases clipped from V and 1 base from J, the junction kept 6 bases outside the gene matches.

This clonotype has a handful of counts. V and J are TRBV6-5 and TRBJ2-5; D not certain. The length of the CDR3 is 16 residues. Trimming removed 0 bases from V and 5 bases from J, with 16 bases in between. CDR1 is MNHEY, CDR2 SVGAGI, per germline. The CDR3 is CASSYSSTLYGETQYF. DNA of the CDR3: TGTGCCAGCAGTTACTCGAGTACTCTATACGGGGAGACCCAGTACTTC.

V usage is TRBV5-5 and J usage is TRBJ1-6; no clear D gene. The CDR3 consists of 14 residues. From germline, CDR1 is SGHKS and CDR2 YYEKEE (reference sequence). Trimming removed 1 base from V and 7 bases from J, with 9 bases in between. CDR3 bases: TGTGCCAGCAGCTTGAAGCACAGCAATTCACCCCTCCACTTT. Translated: CASSLKHSNSPLHF.

This clonotype was counted a few times. The chain employs TRBV6-2 or TRBV6-3 and TRBJ2-5; D not certain. Germline V CDR1 and CDR2: MNHEY, SVGEGT. Trimming removed 6 bases from V and 5 bases from J, with 22 bases in between. CDR3 size: 16 residues. Written as DNA, the CDR3 is TGTGCCAGCAGCCCAGCCGAACTTCTAGATCTGGAGACCCAGTACTTC. Translation gives CASSPAELLDLETQYF.

The V and J genes are TRBV6-2 or TRBV6-3 and TRBJ2-3; D is perhaps TRBD1 (5 bases). The CDR3 spans 15 residues. V lost 2 bases and J 0 bases, leaving 9 bases between the germline ends. Germline lookup yields CDR1 MNHEY and CDR2 SVGEGT. CDR3 sequence reads: CASSYGAGSTDTQYF. In DNA, the CDR3 is TGTGCCAGCAGTTACGGGGCAGGGAGCACAGATACGCAGTATTTT.

This clonotype was observed a handful of times. This sequence joins TRBV5-1 and TRBJ1-4, with 7 bases that match TRBD1. Germline-derived CDR1 and CDR2 are SGHRS and YFSETQ. V lost 0 bases and J lost 14; bases outside the gene matches: 19. CDR3 size: 17 residues. The DNA for the CDR3 is TGCGCCAGCAGCTTGGCAGCTAAACAGGGGATAAGCACGCATCTGTTTTTT. Translation gives CASSLAAKQGISTHLFF.

This clonotype was counted a few times. The V gene is TRBV6-2 or TRBV6-3, the J gene TRBJ2-7; 7 bases fit TRBD1. V lost 2 bases and J lost 1; bases outside the gene matches: 5. The CDR3 runs 15 residues. Germline CDR1 MNHEY, CDR2 SVGEGT. The CDR3 reads CASSYPRDSSYEQYF. CDR3 nucleotide sequence: TGTGCCAGCAGTTACCCCAGGGACAGTTCCTACGAGCAGTACTTC.